These 18 T cell receptor beta chains were all obtained from the same sample, sequenced in a study of T cell changes during pregnancy in multiple sclerosis. Profiled with immunoSEQ multiplex PCR; TCRdb holds only in-frame clones, not every one. Of tens of thousands of clones listed, 90% to 95% were seen once; the top ten hold approximately 0.37%. The sample in question was CD4+ T cells from peripheral blood mononuclear cells, obtained in the second trimester of pregnancy. Every receptor here comes from a female donor with multiple sclerosis, enrolled in a pregnancy study.

The chain employs TRBV11-2 and TRBJ1-4, with D possibly matching TRBD1 (5 bases). From germline, CDR1 is SGHAT and CDR2 FQNNGV. The V end was cut by 8 bases, the J end by 5 bases, with 15 bases between. The CDR3 length is 14 residues. The CDR3 protein is CASHRRGSNEKLFF. The CDR3 DNA follows: TGTGCCAGCCATAGGAGGGGCTCGAATGAAAAACTGTTTTTT.

The V and J genes are TRBV7-8 and TRBJ2-7; 8 nucleotides line up with TRBD2. Germline V gene lookup returns CDR1 SGHVS and CDR2 FQNEAQ. With 5 bases clipped from V and 0 bases from J, the junction kept 3 bases outside the gene matches. The CDR3 length is 14 residues. This CDR3 reads CASSLREGSYEQYF. CDR3 in DNA: TGTGCCAGCAGCCTCCGGGAGGGCTCCTACGAGCAGTACTTC.

V usage is TRBV2 and J usage is TRBJ1-1; 7 nucleotides agree with TRBD1. The length of the CDR3 is 14 residues. V shed 5 bases, J shed 1 base, and the junction held 4 bases outside the gene matches. CDR1 is SNHLY, CDR2 FYNNEI, per germline. The CDR3 DNA follows: TGTGCCAGCAGTACACGGACAGGGAACACTGAAGCTTTCTTT. It is translated as CASSTRTGNTEAFF.

The chain links TRBV7-2 to TRBJ2-2; 7 nucleotides align to TRBD1. The germline gives CDR1 SGHTA, CDR2 FQGNSA. This CDR3 has 13 residues. V shed 0 bases and J 12 bases; nucleotides not matched to a gene: 4. The CDR3 bases are TGTGCCAGCAGCTTAGCGATAAGGGGGCAGCTGTTTTTT. Translating it yields CASSLAIRGQLFF.

The rearrangement joins TRBV25-1 to TRBJ2-1; D is perhaps TRBD1 (6 bases). The CDR3 length is 16 residues. V was cut by 4 bases and J by 7 bases, with 20 bases left in between. Germline CDR1 is MGHDK and CDR2 is SYGVNS. CDR3 in amino acids: CASSVTGFGLLNEQFF. The CDR3 coding sequence is TGTGCCAGCAGTGTAACAGGGTTTGGTTTGTTGAATGAGCAGTTCTTC.

The V gene is TRBV11-3, the J gene TRBJ2-5, with a possible D match to TRBD1 (5 bases). CDR1 and CDR2 (germline): SGHNT, YENEEA. The CDR3 has 14 amino acids. Trimming removed 1 base at V and 2 bases at J, with 8 bases between. The CDR3 nucleotides read TGTGCCAGCAGCTTAGGGGGCGGACAAGAGACCCAGTACTTC. This encodes CASSLGGGQETQYF.

This chain uses TRBV5-5 with TRBJ2-1; TRBD1 agrees at 9 bases. Germline CDR1 reads SGHKS; CDR2 reads YYEKEE (reference sequence). V shed 4 bases, J shed 10 bases, and the junction held 12 bases outside the gene matches. This CDR3 spans 15 amino acids. The CDR3 is CASSTTGGRPREQFF. CDR3 bases: TGTGCCAGCAGCACCACAGGGGGCCGCCCCAGGGAGCAGTTCTTC.

This sequence joins TRBV4-2 and TRBJ1-1; TRBD1 might be the D (5 bases). Germline CDR1 is LGHNA and CDR2 is YNFKEQ. With 3 bases removed from V and 11 bases from J, the gap between germline ends came to 22 bases. This CDR3 has 15 amino acids. CDR3 loop: CASSQRGSGERKAFF. The CDR3 nucleotides are TGTGCCAGCAGCCAGCGAGGGTCGGGGGAACGGAAGGCTTTCTTT.

V is TRBV5-1 and J is TRBJ2-5, with 8 bases identical to TRBD1. V dropped 3 bases and J dropped 3; count of bases not matched to a gene: 4. The CDR3 has 14 amino acids. CDR1 and CDR2 (germline): SGHRS, YFSETQ. The CDR3 reads CASSSGQVKETQYF. CDR3 sequence (DNA): TGCGCCAGCAGCTCGGGACAGGTCAAAGAGACCCAGTACTTC.

The chain uses TRBV7-2 and TRBJ1-6; D is possibly TRBD1 (6 bases). The CDR3 has 14 residues. Trimming stripped 5 bases from V and 5 bases from J, with 10 bases between. Germline values: CDR1 SGHTA, CDR2 FQGNSA. As DNA, the CDR3 is TGTGCCAGCAGCCCCGGACAGAATAATTCACCCCTCCACTTT. It encodes CASSPGQNNSPLHF.

The chain uses TRBV14 and TRBJ2-7, with TRBD2 matching over 9 bases. The germline gives CDR1 SGHDN, CDR2 FVKESK. The CDR3 runs to 16 residues. V lost 1 base and J lost 2; bases outside the gene matches: 6. The CDR3 sequence is CASSQGRLAVAYEQYF. CDR3 DNA sequence: TGTGCCAGCAGCCAAGGTAGACTAGCGGTTGCCTACGAGCAGTACTTC.

The chain is built from TRBV13 and TRBJ1-2; a weak D match, TRBD1 (5 bases). Trimming took off 4 bases at V and 5 bases at J, with 17 bases between the two ends. The CDR3 has 15 amino acids. Germline V gene lookup returns CDR1 PRHDT and CDR2 FYEKMQ (reference sequence). The CDR3: CASSSLAGGRYGYTF. The CDR3 bases are TGTGCCAGCAGCTCCCTTGCGGGGGGACGGTATGGCTACACCTTC. The variable domain in full, completed from reference TRBV13 and TRBJ1-2, reads AAGVIQSPRHLIKEKRETATLKCYPIPRHDTVYWYQQGPGQDPQFLISFYEKMQSDKGSIPDRFSAQQFSDYHSELNMSSLELGDSALYFCASSSLAGGRYGYTFGSGTRLTVV.

The chain carries TRBV5-6 and TRBJ2-7, with TRBD1 as a possible D gene (5 bases). Per the germline V gene, CDR1 is SGHDT and CDR2 is YYEEEE. V was trimmed by 3 bases and J by 6 bases, leaving 22 bases between them. The CDR3 runs to 16 residues. The CDR3 region has the DNA TGTGCCAGCAGCTACATTTTCCAGGGCGTCCTCACCGAGCAGTACTTC. It encodes CASSYIFQGVLTEQYF.

The rearrangement links TRBV9 to TRBJ2-2; maybe TRBD2 (7 bases). The CDR3 runs 15 residues. Germline assignment: CDR1 SGDLS and CDR2 YYNGEE. V was trimmed by 4 bases and J by 5 bases, leaving 15 bases between them. The chain's CDR3 is CASSLGGGNTGELFF. In DNA, the CDR3 is TGTGCCAGCAGCCTAGGGGGGGGCAATACCGGGGAGCTGTTTTTT. Full variable domain (outside the CDR3, taken from reference TRBV9 and TRBJ2-2): DSGVTQTPKHLITATGQRVTLRCSPRSGDLSVYWYQQSLDQGLQFLIQYYNGEERAKGNILERFSAQQFPDLHSELNLSSLELGDSALYFCASSLGGGNTGELFFGEGSRLTVL.

The chain recombines TRBV28 with TRBJ1-2, with a weak D call TRBD1 (6 bases). CDR1 is MDHEN, CDR2 SYDVKM, per germline. Trimming removed 2 bases from V and 2 bases from J, with 15 bases in between. The length of the CDR3 is 16 residues. For the CDR3, the DNA is TGTGCCAGCAGTTTAAGTCGGGGGGCGGGCAACTATGGCTACACCTTC. This gives the protein CASSLSRGAGNYGYTF.

The chain uses TRBV6-4 and TRBJ2-7; 9 positions match TRBD1. The CDR3 contains 17 residues. CDR1 is MRHNA and CDR2 is SNTAGT in the germline V gene. The V and J ends lost 6 bases and 4 bases, in that order; junction bases with no gene match: 16. In DNA form, the CDR3 reads TGTGCCAGCAGGGGGACAGGGTGGGGCTCGGGCTTTTACGAGCAGTACTTC. This codes for CASRGTGWGSGFYEQYF.

The V call is TRBV18, the J call TRBJ1-2; unclear D gene. Germline lookup yields CDR1 KGHSH and CDR2 LQKENI. V was clipped by 3 bases and J by 5 bases, with 16 bases between them. The CDR3 length is 15 residues. This CDR3 reads CASSPAVRDSYGYTF. CDR3 bases: TGTGCCAGCTCACCTGCGGTTCGCGACTCTTATGGCTACACCTTC.

This sequence joins TRBV29-1 and TRBJ1-1; D might be TRBD1 (6 bases). The CDR3 sequence is 13 residues long. V was cut by 7 bases and J by 5 bases, with 17 bases left in between. Germline V gene sequence: CDR1 SQVTM, CDR2 ANQGSEA. The CDR3 loop is CSAGKTQGTEAFF. The CDR3 DNA sequence: TGCAGCGCAGGGAAGACACAGGGAACTGAAGCTTTCTTT. Full variable domain (remainder filled in from reference TRBV29-1 and TRBJ1-1): SAVISQKPSRDICQRGTSLTIQCQVDSQVTMMFWYRQQPGQSLTLIATANQGSEATYESGFVIDKFPISRPNLTFSTLTVSNMSPEDSSIYLCSAGKTQGTEAFFGQGTRLTVV.